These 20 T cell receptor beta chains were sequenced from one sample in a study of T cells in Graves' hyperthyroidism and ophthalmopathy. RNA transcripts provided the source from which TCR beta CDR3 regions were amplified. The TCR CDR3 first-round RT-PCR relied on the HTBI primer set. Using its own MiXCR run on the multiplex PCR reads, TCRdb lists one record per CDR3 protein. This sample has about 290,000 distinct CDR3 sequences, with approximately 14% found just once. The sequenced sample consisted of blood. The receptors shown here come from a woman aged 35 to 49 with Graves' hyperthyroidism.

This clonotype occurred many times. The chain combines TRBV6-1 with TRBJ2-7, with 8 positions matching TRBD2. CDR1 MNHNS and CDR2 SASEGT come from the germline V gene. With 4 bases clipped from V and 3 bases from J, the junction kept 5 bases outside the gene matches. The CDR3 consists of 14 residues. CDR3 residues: CASSAREEGYEQYF. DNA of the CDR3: TGTGCCAGCAGTGCGCGGGAGGAAGGCTACGAGCAGTACTTC.

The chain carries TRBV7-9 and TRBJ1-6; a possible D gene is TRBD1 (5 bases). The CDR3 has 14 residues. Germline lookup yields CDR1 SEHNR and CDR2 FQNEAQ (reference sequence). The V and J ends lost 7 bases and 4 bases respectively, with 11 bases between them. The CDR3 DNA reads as TGTGCCAGCACCCCGGGGGATTATAATTCACCCCTCCACTTT. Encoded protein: CASTPGDYNSPLHF.

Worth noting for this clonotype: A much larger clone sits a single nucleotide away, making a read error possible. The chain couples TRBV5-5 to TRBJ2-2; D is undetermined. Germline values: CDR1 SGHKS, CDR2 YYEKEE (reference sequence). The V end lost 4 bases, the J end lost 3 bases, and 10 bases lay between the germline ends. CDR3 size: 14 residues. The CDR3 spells CASSPGWDTGELFF. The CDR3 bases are TGTGCCAGCAGCCCGGGTTGGGACACCGGGGAGCTGTTTTTT.

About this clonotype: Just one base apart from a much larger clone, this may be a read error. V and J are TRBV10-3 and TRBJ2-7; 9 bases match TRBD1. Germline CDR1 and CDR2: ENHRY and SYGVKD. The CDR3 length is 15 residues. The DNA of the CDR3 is TGTGCCATCAGAACCGGGACAGGGAGCTCCTACGGGCAGTACTTC. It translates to CAIRTGTGSSYGQYF.

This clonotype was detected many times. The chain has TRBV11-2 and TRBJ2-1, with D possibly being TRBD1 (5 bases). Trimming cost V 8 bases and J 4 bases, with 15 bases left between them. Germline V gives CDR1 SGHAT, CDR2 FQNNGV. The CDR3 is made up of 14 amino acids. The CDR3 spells CASPDSLAYNEQFF. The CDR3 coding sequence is TGTGCCAGCCCCGACAGTTTAGCTTACAATGAGCAGTTCTTC. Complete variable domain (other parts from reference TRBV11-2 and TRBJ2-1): EAGVAQSPRYKIIEKRQSVAFWCNPISGHATLYWYQQILGQGPKLLIQFQNNGVVDDSQLPKDRFSAERLKGVDSTLKIQPAKLEDSAVYLCASPDSLAYNEQFFGPGTRLTVL.

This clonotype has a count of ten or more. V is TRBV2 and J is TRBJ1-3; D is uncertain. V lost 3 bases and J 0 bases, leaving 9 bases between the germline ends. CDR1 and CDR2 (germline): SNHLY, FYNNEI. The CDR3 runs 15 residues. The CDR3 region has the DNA TGTGCCAGCAGTGATAAGCGCGGCTCTGGAAACACCATATATTTT. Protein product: CASSDKRGSGNTIYF.

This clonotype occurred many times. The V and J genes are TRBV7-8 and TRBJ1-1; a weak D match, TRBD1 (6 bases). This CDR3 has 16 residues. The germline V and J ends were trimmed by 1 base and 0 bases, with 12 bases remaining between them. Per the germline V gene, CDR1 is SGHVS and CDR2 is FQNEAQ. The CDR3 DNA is TGTGCCAGCAGCTTAGGTCACGGACAGTTGAACACTGAAGCTTTCTTT. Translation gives CASSLGHGQLNTEAFF.

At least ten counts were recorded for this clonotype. Written as DNA, the CDR3 is TGTGCCAGCAGGGTGGGACCGAGCTATAATTCACCCCTCCACTTT. This gives the protein CASRVGPSYNSPLHF. This chain joins TRBV2 and TRBJ1-6; D is possibly TRBD1 (5 bases). The V end lost 6 bases, the J end lost 3 bases, and 12 bases lay between the germline ends. This CDR3 is built from 15 residues. Germline CDR1 is SNHLY and CDR2 is FYNNEI.

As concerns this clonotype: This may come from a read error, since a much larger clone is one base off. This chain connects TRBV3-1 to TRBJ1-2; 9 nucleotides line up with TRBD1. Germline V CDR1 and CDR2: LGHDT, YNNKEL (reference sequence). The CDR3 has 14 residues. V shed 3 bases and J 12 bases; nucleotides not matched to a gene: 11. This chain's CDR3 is CASSQETGGEGHTF. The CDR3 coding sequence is TGTGCCAGCAGCCAGGAGACAGGGGGAGAGGGCCACACCTTC.

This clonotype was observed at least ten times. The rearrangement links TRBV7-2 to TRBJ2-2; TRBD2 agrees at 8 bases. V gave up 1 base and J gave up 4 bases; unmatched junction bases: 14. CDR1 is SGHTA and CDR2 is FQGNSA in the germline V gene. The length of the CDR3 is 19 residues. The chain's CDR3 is CASSLVGLAGPQGTGELFF. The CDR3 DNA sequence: TGTGCCAGCAGCTTAGTTGGATTAGCGGGACCCCAGGGCACCGGGGAGCTGTTTTTT.

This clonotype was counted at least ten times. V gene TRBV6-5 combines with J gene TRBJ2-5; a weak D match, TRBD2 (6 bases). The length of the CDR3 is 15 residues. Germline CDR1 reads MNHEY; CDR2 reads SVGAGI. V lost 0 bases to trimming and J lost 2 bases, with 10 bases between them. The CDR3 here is CASSYSGGIQETQYF. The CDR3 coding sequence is TGTGCCAGCAGTTACTCAGGCGGGATACAAGAGACCCAGTACTTC.

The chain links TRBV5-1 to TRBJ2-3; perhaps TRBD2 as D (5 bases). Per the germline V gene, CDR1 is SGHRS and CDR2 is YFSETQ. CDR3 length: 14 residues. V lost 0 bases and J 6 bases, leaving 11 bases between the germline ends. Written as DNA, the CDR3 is TGCGCCAGCAGCTTGGGGGGAGAGACGGATACGCAGTATTTT. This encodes CASSLGGETDTQYF.

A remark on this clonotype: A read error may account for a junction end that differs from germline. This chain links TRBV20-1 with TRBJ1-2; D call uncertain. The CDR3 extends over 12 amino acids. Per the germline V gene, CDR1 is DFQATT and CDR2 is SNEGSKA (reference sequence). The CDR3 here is CSARDRGYGHTF. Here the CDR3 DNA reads TGCAGTGCTAGAGATCGAGGGTATGGCCACACCTTC.

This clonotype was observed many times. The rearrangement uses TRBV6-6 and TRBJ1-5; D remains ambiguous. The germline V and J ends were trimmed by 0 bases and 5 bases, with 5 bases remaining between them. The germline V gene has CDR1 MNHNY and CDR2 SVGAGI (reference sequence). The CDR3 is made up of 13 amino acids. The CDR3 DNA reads TGTGCCAGCAGTTACTCGTTCGATCAGCCCCAGCATTTT. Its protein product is CASSYSFDQPQHF.

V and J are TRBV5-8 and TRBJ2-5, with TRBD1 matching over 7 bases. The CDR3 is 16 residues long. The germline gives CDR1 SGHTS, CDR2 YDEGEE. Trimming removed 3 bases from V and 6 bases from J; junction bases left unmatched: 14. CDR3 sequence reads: CASSSGPRQGEKTQYF. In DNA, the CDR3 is TGTGCCAGCAGCTCAGGGCCCCGACAGGGAGAAAAGACCCAGTACTTC.

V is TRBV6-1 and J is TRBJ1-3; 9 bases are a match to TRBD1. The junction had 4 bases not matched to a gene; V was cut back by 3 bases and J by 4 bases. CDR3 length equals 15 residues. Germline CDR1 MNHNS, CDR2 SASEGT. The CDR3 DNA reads TGTGCCAGCAGTGACCACGGGACAGGGGGAAACACCATATATTTT. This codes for CASSDHGTGGNTIYF.

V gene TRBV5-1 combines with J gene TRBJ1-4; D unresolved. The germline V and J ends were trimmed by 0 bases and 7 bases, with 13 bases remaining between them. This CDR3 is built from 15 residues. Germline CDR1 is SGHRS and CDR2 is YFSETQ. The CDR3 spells CASSLDLGIGEKLFF. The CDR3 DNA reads TGCGCCAGCAGCTTGGACCTAGGAATAGGTGAAAAACTGTTTTTT.

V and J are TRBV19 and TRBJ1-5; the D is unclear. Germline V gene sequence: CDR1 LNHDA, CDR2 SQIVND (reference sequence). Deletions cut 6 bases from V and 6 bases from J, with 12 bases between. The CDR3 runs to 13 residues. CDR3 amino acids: CASSPNGGQPQHF. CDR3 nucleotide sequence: TGTGCCAGTAGCCCAAACGGAGGTCAGCCCCAGCATTTT.

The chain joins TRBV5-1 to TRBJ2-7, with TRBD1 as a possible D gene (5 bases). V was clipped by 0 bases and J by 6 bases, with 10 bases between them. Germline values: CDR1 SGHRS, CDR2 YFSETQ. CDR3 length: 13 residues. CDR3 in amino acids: CASSLEGPGEQYF. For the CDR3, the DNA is TGCGCCAGCAGCTTGGAGGGGCCCGGCGAGCAGTACTTC.

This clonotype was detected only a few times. The CDR3 loop reads CASTGQGAGEQYF. CDR3 nucleotides: TGTGCCAGCACCGGACAGGGGGCGGGGGAGCAGTACTTC. The J gene is TRBJ2-7, the V gene TRBV6-1; 11 nucleotides agree with TRBD1. Germline loops: CDR1 MNHNS, CDR2 SASEGT. This CDR3 is built from 13 residues. With V trimmed by 7 bases and J by 7 bases, 6 bases remained unmatched.